What follows are 32 T cell receptor beta chains derived from one specimen sequenced in a study of T cells in Graves' hyperthyroidism and ophthalmopathy. It was RNA transcripts that yielded the amplified TCR beta CDR3 regions. The HTBI primer set was used in a first-round RT-PCR of the TCR CDR3. TCRdb processed the multiplex PCR reads anew with MiXCR; each CDR3 protein has one entry. Among about 640,000 distinct CDR3 sequences listed, about 20% were seen once. Sequenced: blood. These receptors came from a man younger than 45 with Graves' ophthalmopathy.

This clonotype appeared a few times. V usage is TRBV7-2 and J usage is TRBJ1-3; no clear D gene. This CDR3 has 13 residues. V lost 4 bases and J 5 bases, leaving 9 bases between the germline ends. CDR1 is SGHTA and CDR2 is FQGNSA in the germline V gene. The CDR3: CASSSSWRNTIYF. CDR3 bases: TGTGCCAGCAGCTCTTCCTGGAGAAACACCATATATTTT.

This clonotype has more than one count but fewer than ten. V usage is TRBV6-1 and J usage is TRBJ2-5; D is undetermined. Germline V lookup: CDR1 MNHNS, CDR2 SASEGT. The CDR3 has 13 amino acids. V gave up 3 bases and J gave up 9 bases, with 14 bases separating them. CDR3 sequence reads: CASSEASKRPQYF. The CDR3 DNA reads as TGTGCCAGCAGTGAGGCCTCCAAGAGGCCCCAGTACTTC.

The CDR3 loop is CASTLAYQETQYF. The CDR3 nucleotides are TGTGCCAGCACTTTGGCTTACCAAGAGACCCAGTACTTC. The chain joins TRBV7-2 to TRBJ2-5; D uncertain. Germline loops: CDR1 SGHTA, CDR2 FQGNSA. The CDR3 is 13 amino acids. V was cut by 7 bases and J by 0 bases, with 9 bases left in between.

This clonotype was observed at least ten times. The chain joins TRBV28 to TRBJ2-1, with D possibly TRBD1 on 5 matching bases. The CDR3 covers 16 residues. Germline V lookup: CDR1 MDHEN, CDR2 SYDVKM. Trimming took off 1 base at V and 8 bases at J, with 18 bases between the two ends. CDR3 nucleotides: TGTGCCAGCAGTTTATCAGTCGAGCCTACAGGCCATGAGCAGTTCTTC. The encoded protein is CASSLSVEPTGHEQFF.

This clonotype was recorded at least ten times. The genes are TRBV12-3 or TRBV12-4 and TRBJ1-3; TRBD1 aligns across 8 bases. The CDR3 is 16 amino acids. With 5 bases clipped from V and 2 bases from J, the junction kept 8 bases outside the gene matches. The CDR3 loop reads CASSQISTGAGNTIYF. Here the CDR3 DNA reads TGTGCCAGCAGTCAGATCTCGACAGGGGCTGGAAACACCATATATTTT.

The chain couples TRBV6-1 to TRBJ2-3; TRBD2 aligns across 9 bases. CDR1 and CDR2 from the germline V gene are MNHNS and SASEGT. The CDR3 loop spans 15 amino acids. Trimming took 4 bases from V and 4 from J; bases not matched to a gene: 6. CDR3 nucleotide sequence: TGTGCCAGCAGTGGGGGGGGCGGGAGGGCAGATACGCAGTATTTT. Residues: CASSGGGGRADTQYF.

The chain couples TRBV27 to TRBJ2-1, with 8 bases identical to TRBD2. CDR1 is MNHEY and CDR2 is SMNVEV in the germline V gene (reference sequence). The V gene end was trimmed by 7 bases and the J gene end by 0 bases; junction bases not matched to a gene: 5. The CDR3 loop spans 15 amino acids. The CDR3 DNA reads as TGTGCCAGCATGACCGGGACTAGCTCCTACAATGAGCAGTTCTTC. Translating it yields CASMTGTSSYNEQFF.

This clonotype was found many times. The J gene is TRBJ1-5, the V gene TRBV11-1, with TRBD1 as a possible D gene (5 bases). Trimming removed 5 bases from V and 3 bases from J, with 8 bases in between. The CDR3 is 13 residues long. CDR1 and CDR2 (germline): SGHAT, FQDESV (reference sequence). The chain's CDR3 is CASSKGHNQPQHF. The CDR3 nucleotides read TGTGCCAGCAGCAAAGGACACAATCAGCCCCAGCATTTT. Complete variable domain (other parts from reference TRBV11-1 and TRBJ1-5): EAEVAQSPRYKITEKSQAVAFWCDPISGHATLYWYRQILGQGPELLVQFQDESVVDDSQLPKDRFSAERLKGVDSTLKIQPAELGDSAMYLCASSKGHNQPQHFGDGTRLSIL.

The genes are TRBV20-1 and TRBJ2-7, with 8 bases identical to TRBD2. The germline V gene has CDR1 DFQATT and CDR2 SNEGSKA (reference sequence). This CDR3 has 14 residues. J was trimmed by 4 bases and V by 6 bases; bases with no gene match: 11. The CDR3 loop is CSAGGAGAWYEQYF. In nucleotides, the CDR3 is TGCAGTGCCGGGGGGGCAGGGGCTTGGTACGAGCAGTACTTC.

The chain recombines TRBV7-9 with TRBJ2-1, with TRBD2 matching 8 bases. V was pared by 4 bases and J by 8 bases, with 13 bases of the junction left unmatched. The CDR3 is 16 residues long. Looked up from germline, CDR1 is SEHNR and CDR2 is FQNEAQ (reference sequence). DNA for the CDR3: TGTGCCAGCAGCTGGGTCGTGCCGGGAGGGCCTGATGAGCAGTTCTTC. As protein: CASSWVVPGGPDEQFF.

This clonotype was observed many times. The chain uses TRBV11-2 and TRBJ2-7, with 8 bases fitting TRBD1. CDR1 is SGHAT, CDR2 FQNNGV, per germline. The CDR3 is 14 residues long. V dropped 5 bases and J dropped 2; count of bases not matched to a gene: 5. CDR3 coding DNA: TGTGCCAGCAGCCCCCGGGACAGGCCCTACGAGCAGTACTTC. Amino acid sequence: CASSPRDRPYEQYF.

This clonotype was counted only a few times. The rearrangement uses TRBV6-2 or TRBV6-3 and TRBJ2-1; tentatively, D is TRBD2 (5 bases). Trimming shortened V by 7 bases and J by 3 bases, and 19 bases separated the two germline ends. This CDR3 has 16 residues. CDR1 is MNHEY and CDR2 is SVGEGT in the germline V gene. The CDR3 bases are TGTGCCAGCACTAAGGAGAGGTCCGGAGGCTACAATGAGCAGTTCTTC. Protein sequence: CASTKERSGGYNEQFF.

This chain connects TRBV12-3 or TRBV12-4 to TRBJ2-4, with TRBD1 matching 9 bases. The length of the CDR3 is 16 residues. J was trimmed by 8 bases and V by 0 bases; bases with no gene match: 8. CDR3 sequence reads: CASSLANRGRGDIQYF. DNA of the CDR3: TGTGCCAGCAGTTTAGCGAACAGGGGGCGAGGGGACATTCAGTACTTC.

This rearrangement joins TRBV20-1 to TRBJ2-7; TRBD2 aligns across 13 bases. With V trimmed by 2 bases and J by 4 bases, 2 bases remained unmatched. The CDR3 has 14 residues. Germline V gene sequence: CDR1 DFQATT, CDR2 SNEGSKA (reference sequence). The CDR3 DNA reads TGCAGTGCTAGACCGGGACTAGCGGGGTACGAGCAGTACTTC. It specifies CSARPGLAGYEQYF.

The chain links TRBV5-1 to TRBJ2-5, with 7 bases lining up with TRBD2. CDR3 length: 14 residues. Germline trimming cut 4 bases from V and 3 bases from J; bases unmatched to any gene: 6. Germline CDR1 and CDR2: SGHRS and YFSETQ. CDR3 protein: CASSRAGNEETQYF. The CDR3 DNA is TGCGCCAGCAGCCGAGCGGGAAACGAAGAGACCCAGTACTTC.

V and J are TRBV28 and TRBJ1-5, with D hard to call. Trimming took 2 bases from V and 4 from J, leaving 9 bases between them. There are 14 residues in the CDR3. The germline V gene encodes CDR1 MDHEN and CDR2 SYDVKM. This chain's CDR3 is CASSLTGANQPQHF. DNA of the CDR3: TGTGCCAGCAGTTTAACTGGTGCGAATCAGCCCCAGCATTTT.

About this clonotype: A much larger clone lies one base from this, so it may be a read error. This chain joins TRBV5-1 and TRBJ1-2; maybe TRBD1 (6 bases). The CDR3 extends over 15 amino acids. CDR1 and CDR2 (germline): SGHRS, YFSETQ. CDR3 bases: TGTGCCAGCAGCTCGCCCCGCGGGACACCTTATGGCTACACCTTC. This sequence encodes CASSSPRGTPYGYTF.

The genes are TRBV6-2 or TRBV6-3 and TRBJ2-3; 9 bases agree with TRBD2. The V gene end was trimmed by 5 bases and the J gene end by 4 bases; junction bases not matched to a gene: 10. CDR3 length: 16 amino acids. Germline lookup yields CDR1 MNHEY and CDR2 SVGEGT. CDR3 in amino acids: CASSESVAGAADTQYF. In DNA, the CDR3 is TGTGCCAGCAGTGAGTCGGTAGCGGGGGCGGCAGATACGCAGTATTTT.

This clonotype was seen only a few times. This sequence joins TRBV7-3 and TRBJ2-1; 12 positions agree with TRBD1. The CDR3 has 17 amino acids. Germline V gives CDR1 SGHTA, CDR2 FQGTGA. The trim removed 1 base at V and 5 bases at J, leaving 6 bases unmatched. This chain's CDR3 is CASSLRGWDRGHNEQFF. CDR3 coding DNA: TGTGCCAGCAGCTTAAGAGGATGGGACAGGGGGCACAATGAGCAGTTCTTC.

V and J are TRBV29-1 and TRBJ2-7; no definite D call. Germline loops: CDR1 SQVTM, CDR2 ANQGSEA. The CDR3 contains 12 residues. V was pared by 2 bases and J by 2 bases, with 7 bases between. CDR3 protein: CSVETAPYEQYF. CDR3 DNA sequence: TGCAGCGTTGAAACTGCACCCTACGAGCAGTACTTC.

The rearrangement links TRBV20-1 to TRBJ2-3, with 9 bases that match TRBD2. The junction had 12 bases not matched to a gene; V was cut back by 6 bases and J by 8 bases. Germline assignment: CDR1 DFQATT and CDR2 SNEGSKA (reference sequence). CDR3 length: 14 amino acids. The CDR3 is CSARRSGSGGTQYF. The CDR3 nucleotides are TGCAGTGCCCGTCGTAGCGGGAGTGGGGGTACGCAGTATTTT.

This clonotype has just a few counts. V gene TRBV30 combines with J gene TRBJ2-5, with TRBD1 identical over 9 bases. Germline CDR1 reads GTSNPN; CDR2 reads SVGIG (reference sequence). The CDR3 consists of 14 residues. V lost 2 bases and J lost 5; bases outside the gene matches: 6. CDR3 sequence: CAWSTGTGIETQYF. The CDR3 DNA reads as TGTGCCTGGAGTACCGGGACAGGGATCGAGACCCAGTACTTC. Supplemented by reference TRBV30 and TRBJ2-5, the full variable domain reads SQTIHQWPATLVQPVGSPLSLECTVEGTSNPNLYWYRQAAGRGLQLLFYSVGIGQISSEVPQNLSASRPQDRQFILSSKKLLLSDSGFYLCAWSTGTGIETQYFGPGTRLLVL.

This chain links TRBV28 with TRBJ2-3, with D perhaps matching TRBD2 (5 bases). CDR3 size: 14 residues. Trimming took off 3 bases at V and 4 bases at J, with 11 bases between the two ends. Germline V gives CDR1 MDHEN, CDR2 SYDVKM. In DNA, the CDR3 is TGTGCCAGCAGTTTGGAGCCCGGGGCAGATACGCAGTATTTT. Residues: CASSLEPGADTQYF.

A few counts support this clonotype. The chain employs TRBV6-1 and TRBJ1-5; 12 nucleotides agree with TRBD1. The CDR3 runs to 14 residues. Germline CDR1 is MNHNS and CDR2 is SASEGT. V shed 7 bases and J 6 bases; nucleotides not matched to a gene: 4. CDR3 DNA: TGTGCCAGCAATACGGGACAGGGGGCTCAGCCCCAGCATTTT. This gives the protein CASNTGQGAQPQHF.

This clonotype was detected only a few times. One end of the junction is discordant with germline, which a read error may explain. This sequence joins TRBV12-3 or TRBV12-4 and TRBJ2-7, with 8 bases aligning to TRBD1. The CDR3 is made up of 15 amino acids. As DNA, the CDR3 is TGTGCCGGCAGTTTAGGGCAGGGGGCGTCATACGAGCAGTACTTC. Translating gives CAGSLGQGASYEQYF.

This clonotype was observed a few times. The V gene is TRBV7-2, the J gene TRBJ2-1; 15 bases are shared with TRBD2. Germline CDR1 is SGHTA and CDR2 is FQGNSA. The CDR3 runs to 19 residues. With V trimmed by 5 bases and J by 1 base, 9 bases remained unmatched. The CDR3 sequence is CASSLRTSGRVKSYNEQFF. The DNA for the CDR3 is TGTGCCAGCAGCCTAAGGACTAGCGGGAGGGTCAAATCCTACAATGAGCAGTTCTTC.

The chain couples TRBV20-1 to TRBJ2-1; the match to TRBD2 covers 11 bases. Germline V lookup: CDR1 DFQATT, CDR2 SNEGSKA (reference sequence). This CDR3 is 14 amino acids long. V lost 3 bases, J lost 6 bases, and 4 bases stayed unmatched. Here the CDR3 DNA reads TGCAGTGCTAGGGGGACTAGCGGCCTCAATGAGCAGTTCTTC. As protein: CSARGTSGLNEQFF.

The V and J genes are TRBV6-2 or TRBV6-3 and TRBJ2-7; D remains ambiguous. From germline, CDR1 is MNHEY and CDR2 SVGEGT. The CDR3 covers 14 residues. The germline V and J ends were trimmed by 6 bases and 0 bases, with 12 bases remaining between them. The CDR3 sequence: CASREQRSSYEQYF. The DNA for the CDR3 is TGTGCCAGCAGAGAACAGAGGAGCTCCTACGAGCAGTACTTC.

The chain combines TRBV12-3 or TRBV12-4 with TRBJ2-3; TRBD1 agrees at 7 bases. The junction had 8 bases not matched to a gene; V was cut back by 6 bases and J by 2 bases. The CDR3 totals 15 residues. CDR3 in amino acids: CASSPTGVITDTQYF. CDR3 DNA: TGTGCCAGCAGCCCAACAGGGGTCATCACAGATACGCAGTATTTT.

This chain joins TRBV18 and TRBJ1-5, with TRBD1 identical over 7 bases. Germline assignment: CDR1 KGHSH and CDR2 LQKENI. The V gene end was trimmed by 3 bases and the J gene end by 6 bases; junction bases not matched to a gene: 8. The CDR3 consists of 15 residues. The CDR3 spells CASSPRQGVGQPQHF. In nucleotides, the CDR3 is TGTGCCAGCTCACCGCGGCAGGGGGTCGGTCAGCCCCAGCATTTT.

This clonotype was seen more than once but under ten times. The chain couples TRBV5-6 to TRBJ1-1; D uncertain. CDR1 is SGHDT, CDR2 YYEEEE, per germline. V lost 4 bases, J lost 4 bases, and 8 bases lay in between. The CDR3 covers 12 residues. The CDR3: CASSRPFTEAFF. In DNA form, the CDR3 reads TGTGCCAGCAGCAGACCGTTCACTGAAGCTTTCTTT.

This clonotype showed up many times. The chain links TRBV6-1 to TRBJ2-7; TRBD1 agrees at 8 bases. Trimming at V came to 5 bases and at J to 3 bases, leaving 6 bases not matched to a gene. Germline V lookup: CDR1 MNHNS, CDR2 SASEGT. The length of the CDR3 is 14 residues. The CDR3 DNA sequence: TGTGCCAGCAGTTATGGACAGGGCGTCTACGAGCAGTACTTC. Translation: CASSYGQGVYEQYF.